This T cell receptor beta chain was retrieved from a study of cytomegalovirus exposure and HLA in healthy donors. PCR was performed using 60 Vbeta and 13 Jbeta primers. Libraries were prepared by immunoSEQ multiplex PCR; TCRdb keeps only in-frame clonotypes and omits some of them. The repertoire holds some 140,000 clones, with about 70% as singletons. V lost 2 bases, J lost 1 base, and 8 bases lay in between. The CDR3 has 14 amino acids. Germline assignment: CDR1 SNHLY and CDR2 FYNNEI. The sample taken for sequencing was PBMCs. This chain connects TRBV2 to TRBJ1-1; D gene unclear. The origin of this receptor is a middle-aged woman in good health and CMV-seronegative. The CDR3 loop is CASSELQQNTEAFF. The CDR3 region has the DNA TGTGCCAGCAGTGAACTACAGCAGAACACTGAAGCTTTCTTT.